The rows below give T cell receptor beta chains drawn from one sample of a study of early T cells in non-severe SARS-CoV-2 infection. From the 5' RACE reads, TCRdb called clonotypes with MiXCR, one entry per CDR3 protein. The repertoire includes fewer than 80,000 distinct CDR3 sequences, more than 9% of them detected once, and around 4% sits in the top ten. Specimen: whole blood. Receptor source: an adult who was a healthcare worker with PCR-confirmed SARS-CoV-2 infection or an uninfected control (not recorded which). The CDR3 runs from the conserved cysteine through the conserved F or W. The D gene is left open where the match is weak. Clone size appears in some rows only: once, few, many, or a class for an expanded clone.

j_call | v_call | d_call | clone_size | cdr3_aa | cdr3_nt
TRBJ1-1 | TRBV28 | TRBD1 | many | CASSSAGTGGTEAFF | TGTGCCAGCAGTTCGGCCGGGACAGGGGGCACTGAAGCTTTCTTT
TRBJ1-2 | TRBV28 | - | few | CASSLHRFPYGYTF | TGTGCCAGCAGTTTACACAGGTTTCCCTATGGCTACACCTTC
TRBJ2-1 | TRBV6-4 | TRBD2 | few | CASSEREGSYNEQFF | TGTGCCAGCAGTGAGCGGGAGGGCTCCTACAATGAGCAGTTCTTC
TRBJ2-1 | TRBV20-1 | TRBD2 | many | CSARDEFGLAGWRAYNEQFF | TGCAGTGCTAGAGATGAGTTTGGACTAGCGGGCTGGAGGGCCTACAATGAGCAGTTCTTC
TRBJ2-1 | TRBV7-2 | - | - | CASSFGQFNEQFF | TGTGCCAGCAGCTTCGGACAATTTAATGAGCAGTTCTTC
TRBJ2-7 | TRBV11-2 | - | - | CASSFGTRYEQYF | TGTGCCAGCAGCTTCGGGACGCGCTACGAGCAGTACTTC
TRBJ2-1 | TRBV4-1 | - | many | CASSQAVTREQFF | TGCGCCAGCAGCCAAGCGGTGACTCGGGAGCAGTTCTTC
TRBJ2-2 | TRBV7-9 | TRBD2 | many | CASSPGVILAGAGELFF | TGTGCCAGCAGCCCAGGCGTGATTCTAGCGGGAGCCGGGGAGCTGTTTTTT
TRBJ2-7 | TRBV28 | TRBD2 | many | CASTRGGVPSEQYF | TGTGCCAGCACCCGCGGGGGAGTTCCTTCCGAGCAGTACTTC
TRBJ2-6 | TRBV6-1 | TRBD1 | many | CASGRDRVRSGANVLTF | TGTGCCAGCGGCCGGGACAGGGTGAGGTCTGGGGCCAACGTCCTGACTTTC
TRBJ2-1 | TRBV2 | - | many | CASTYSLSNEQFF | TGTGCCAGCACCTATTCACTCAGCAATGAGCAGTTCTTC
TRBJ1-1 | TRBV28 | - | many | CASINRLEMNTEAFF | TGTGCCAGCATCAACCGATTAGAAATGAACACTGAAGCTTTCTTT
TRBJ2-3 | TRBV29-1 | TRBD2 | - | CSVEPSGRAPDTQYF | TGCAGCGTTGAACCTAGCGGGAGGGCTCCAGATACGCAGTATTTT
TRBJ2-1 | TRBV12-3/TRBV12-4 | - | - | CASSSPGYYNEQFF | TGTGCCAGCAGTAGTCCGGGTTACTACAATGAGCAGTTCTTC
TRBJ2-5 | TRBV9 | - | - | CASSSGGPETQYF | TGTGCCAGCAGCTCCGGAGGCCCTGAGACCCAGTACTTC
TRBJ1-5 | TRBV18 | - | - | CASGEYSNQPQHF | TGTGCCAGCGGGGAATATAGCAATCAGCCCCAGCATTTT
TRBJ2-3 | TRBV5-1 | TRBD2 | many | CASSLSLAGADTQYF | TGCGCCAGCAGCTTGAGCCTAGCGGGAGCAGATACGCAGTATTTT
TRBJ2-2 | TRBV20-1 | TRBD2 | few | CSARARGGLAGGPNTGELFF | TGCAGTGCTAGAGCTCGTGGGGGACTAGCGGGAGGGCCCAACACCGGGGAGCTGTTTTTT
TRBJ2-7 | TRBV6-6 | - | few | CASSDGGFYYEQYF | TGTGCCAGCAGCGATGGGGGTTTTTACTACGAGCAGTACTTC
TRBJ2-7 | TRBV19 | TRBD1 | - | CASRDRDYEQYF | TGTGCCAGCAGGGACAGAGACTACGAGCAGTACTTC
TRBJ2-1 | TRBV20-1 | TRBD2 | few | CSARLAGRALTEQFF | TGCAGTGCGCGATTAGCGGGGAGGGCCCTGACTGAGCAGTTCTTC
TRBJ1-1 | TRBV10-3 | - | many | CAISETHGAFF | TGTGCCATCAGTGAAACTCATGGAGCTTTCTTT
TRBJ2-2 | TRBV6-4 | TRBD2 | many | CASSDGLAGDTGELFF | TGTGCCAGCAGTGACGGTCTAGCGGGAGACACCGGGGAGCTGTTTTTT
TRBJ2-7 | TRBV5-1 | TRBD2 | - | CASSLISGVYEQYF | TGCGCCAGCAGCTTGATTAGCGGGGTCTACGAGCAGTACTTC
TRBJ2-6 | TRBV3-1 | - | many | CASSPHGGSGANVLTF | TGTGCCAGCAGCCCCCACGGGGGCTCTGGGGCCAACGTCCTGACTTTC
TRBJ2-7 | TRBV20-1 | - | - | CSARERPGPYEQYF | TGCAGTGCTAGAGAAAGGCCCGGTCCATACGAGCAGTACTTC
TRBJ2-7 | TRBV4-1 | TRBD2 | - | CASSTAGAYEQYF | TGCGCCAGCAGTACAGCGGGGGCCTACGAGCAGTACTTC
TRBJ1-1 | TRBV12-3/TRBV12-4 | - | few | CASSPRGPNSNTEAFF | TGTGCCAGCAGCCCGCGGGGTCCCAATTCGAACACTGAAGCTTTCTTT
TRBJ1-2 | TRBV7-2 | - | many | CASGEGVYGYTF | TGTGCCAGCGGGGAGGGGGTCTATGGCTACACCTTC
TRBJ1-1 | TRBV7-2 | - | many | CASSLRREGAFF | TGTGCCAGCAGCTTACGGAGGGAAGGAGCTTTCTTT
TRBJ2-7 | TRBV29-1 | TRBD1 | - | CSVGPGQGAYEQYF | TGCAGCGTGGGGCCGGGACAGGGAGCCTACGAGCAGTACTTC
TRBJ2-2 | TRBV20-1 | TRBD1 | many | CSAKQGANTGELFF | TGCAGTGCTAAACAGGGGGCGAACACCGGGGAGCTGTTTTTT
TRBJ1-1 | TRBV27 | TRBD1 | many | CASRRRTGGSGTEAFF | TGTGCCAGCAGACGGAGGACAGGGGGCTCGGGCACTGAAGCTTTCTTT
TRBJ2-1 | TRBV5-1 | TRBD2 | many | CASSLSASGTYNEQFF | TGCGCCAGCAGCTTGTCCGCTAGCGGGACCTACAATGAGCAGTTCTTC
TRBJ2-1 | TRBV6-6 | - | - | CASSYSAGQLNEQFF | TGTGCCAGCAGTTACTCGGCGGGACAGCTCAATGAGCAGTTCTTC
TRBJ2-7 | TRBV28 | - | many | CASSPVRGGTYEQYF | TGTGCCAGCAGCCCTGTGCGGGGCGGTACCTACGAGCAGTACTTC
TRBJ2-7 | TRBV28 | - | - | CASQSRAYEQYF | TGTGCCAGCCAAAGCAGGGCCTACGAGCAGTACTTC
TRBJ2-1 | TRBV29-1 | TRBD2 | many | CSVERGLAGGEQFF | TGCAGCGTTGAAAGGGGGCTAGCGGGAGGTGAGCAGTTCTTC
TRBJ1-1 | TRBV29-1 | - | many | CSVPRVGGQAFF | TGCAGCGTTCCCCGAGTGGGGGGACAAGCTTTCTTT
TRBJ2-1 | TRBV19 | - | - | CASSSPGPYNEQFF | TGTGCCAGTAGTAGTCCGGGACCCTACAATGAGCAGTTCTTC
TRBJ2-5 | TRBV5-5 | - | few | CASSLSLASYQETQYF | TGTGCCAGCAGCTTGTCCCTAGCCTCGTACCAAGAGACCCAGTACTTC
TRBJ2-5 | TRBV9 | TRBD2 | few | CASSVGLADQETQYF | TGTGCCAGCAGCGTCGGACTAGCGGACCAAGAGACCCAGTACTTC
TRBJ2-1 | TRBV7-9 | TRBD1 | medium-sized | CASSPPRGTVTYNEQFF | TGTGCCAGCAGCCCCCCAAGAGGGACAGTTACCTACAATGAGCAGTTCTTC
TRBJ2-7 | TRBV12-3/TRBV12-4 | TRBD1 | many | CASSPAPDRGPYYEQYF | TGTGCCAGCAGTCCCGCCCCCGACAGGGGTCCCTACTACGAGCAGTACTTC
TRBJ1-5 | TRBV6-1 | TRBD1 | - | CASSLDRGKSNQPQHF | TGTGCCAGCAGCCTTGACAGGGGCAAAAGCAATCAGCCCCAGCATTTT
TRBJ2-4 | TRBV5-4 | - | few | CASSATGPPQYF | TGTGCCAGCAGCGCCACCGGGCCGCCCCAGTACTTC
TRBJ2-4 | TRBV9 | - | few | CASSVGPSPKNIQYF | TGTGCCAGCAGCGTAGGTCCTAGCCCCAAAAACATTCAGTACTTC
TRBJ2-4 | TRBV28 | TRBD1 | few | CASNTGTGGLNIQYF | TGTGCCAGCAACACCGGGACAGGGGGATTAAACATTCAGTACTTC
TRBJ2-1 | TRBV5-1 | TRBD2 | few | CASSSESGSSYNEQFF | TGCGCCAGCAGCTCAGAGAGCGGGAGCTCCTACAATGAGCAGTTCTTC
TRBJ1-3 | TRBV12-3/TRBV12-4 | - | - | CASSSGGNTIYF | TGTGCCAGCAGCTCAGGTGGAAACACCATATATTTT
TRBJ1-2 | TRBV5-6 | - | many | CASSLNIYGYTF | TGTGCCAGCAGCTTGAACATCTATGGCTACACCTTC
TRBJ2-2 | TRBV10-3 | - | - | CAIRGDFQGGELLF | TGTGCCATCAGGGGGGACTTCCAAGGAGGGGAGCTGCTTTTT
TRBJ2-5 | TRBV29-1 | TRBD1 | many | CSVGTGRGETQYF | TGCAGCGTCGGGACAGGGCGTGGAGAGACCCAGTACTTC
TRBJ2-1 | TRBV7-2 | - | many | CASSPQPPRFYNEQFF | TGTGCCAGCAGCCCACAACCCCCGAGGTTCTACAATGAGCAGTTCTTC
TRBJ2-1 | TRBV7-2 | - | - | CASSQGSNNEQFF | TGTGCCAGCAGCCAGGGTAGTAACAATGAGCAGTTCTTC
TRBJ2-7 | TRBV20-1 | - | - | CSASGSGGSYEQYF | TGCAGTGCTAGTGGCTCTGGCGGGTCCTACGAGCAGTACTTC
TRBJ1-1 | TRBV7-9 | - | many | CASRSRAGGTEAFF | TGTGCCAGCCGCTCGCGGGCGGGGGGCACTGAAGCTTTCTTT
TRBJ2-1 | TRBV7-2 | - | many | CASSFQDRSISYNEQFF | TGTGCCAGCAGCTTTCAAGACAGGTCCATCTCCTACAATGAGCAGTTCTTC
TRBJ2-2 | TRBV19 | - | few | CASSWGHTFPGELFF | TGTGCCAGTAGTTGGGGACATACGTTTCCCGGGGAGCTGTTTTTT